This entry concerns a single T cell receptor (beta chain). The target antigen is unknown. These data come from a study of T cell responses to AZD1222 COVID-19 vaccine. Produced via immunoSEQ multiplex PCR; TCRdb's table is partial and in-frame only. The sample includes over 65,000 clones, roughly nine tenths of them seen just once. The CDR3 contains 11 residues. CDR1 MNHEY and CDR2 SVGAGI come from the germline V gene. The V end was cut by 8 bases, the J end by 3 bases, with 5 bases between. Overall study results and limits: Donors in the cohort were predominantly white British and more often female, and clonal diversity was possibly underestimated. With two AZD1222 doses given, Spike-specific TCR breadth and depth both rose. All repertoire sampling was performed exclusively after the peak T cell response.

This TCR came from an adult who received the AZD1222 COVID-19 vaccine. The chain is built from TRBV6-5 and TRBJ1-3; no firm D call. The sequenced sample was peripheral blood, obtained 28 days after the second AZD1222 dose. The CDR3 region is CASYNGNTIYF. The CDR3 DNA reads TGTGCCAGCTACAATGGAAACACCATATATTTT.